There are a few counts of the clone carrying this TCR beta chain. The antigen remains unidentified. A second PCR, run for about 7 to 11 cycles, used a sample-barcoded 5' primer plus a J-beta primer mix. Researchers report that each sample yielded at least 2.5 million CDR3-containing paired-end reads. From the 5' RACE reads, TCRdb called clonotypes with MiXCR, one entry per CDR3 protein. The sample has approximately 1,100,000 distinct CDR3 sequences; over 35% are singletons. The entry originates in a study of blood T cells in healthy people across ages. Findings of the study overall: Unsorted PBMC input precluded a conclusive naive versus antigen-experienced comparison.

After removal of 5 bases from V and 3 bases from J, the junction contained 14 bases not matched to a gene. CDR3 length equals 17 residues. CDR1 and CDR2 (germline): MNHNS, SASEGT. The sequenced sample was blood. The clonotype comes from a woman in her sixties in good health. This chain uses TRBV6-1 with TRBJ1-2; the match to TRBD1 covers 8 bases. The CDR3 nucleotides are TGTGCCAGCAGTCCCGGACAGGGTTTTTCCTCGGACTATGGCTACACCTTC. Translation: CASSPGQGFSSDYGYTF.